This is a list of T cell receptor beta chains from one sample in a study of blood T cells in healthy people across ages. Each CDR3 protein gets one entry after TCRdb re-called the 5' RACE reads with MiXCR. The profile shows hundreds of thousands of distinct CDR3 sequences, nearly 60% of them singletons. The sample taken for sequencing was blood. These receptors were taken from a man aged 25-45 years in good health. Each CDR3 is given without its conserved first and last residue. Clone size is stated in some rows and not others, as once, few, many or a class when expanded.

CDR3,V,size
SASETSGINEQF,TRBV20-1,-
ANSLGTASSYNSPLH,TRBV5-5,-
ASSQEAGVYGYT,TRBV14,-
AGQRGSTSGPTGELF,TRBV18,-
KGAGLADYNEQF,TRBV20-1,-
SVSGGKGTDTQY,TRBV29-1,-
AISGTSGSSISSYEQY,TRBV10-3,-
ATSRGASGRAHEQF,TRBV15,-
SAPSGGDETQY,TRBV20-1,-
ASSLLRDTQY,TRBV7-2,many
SARDLGDEKLF,TRBV20-1,-
ASSLGNNREFKQY,TRBV5-1,few
ASSIGARGYT,TRBV9,few
AARQGYTGELF,TRBV6-5,-
ASKDGTADSPLH,TRBV9,-
ASSPENRELIYNEQF,TRBV13,few
ASSVAGNSEQF,TRBV28,-
ASSVEGQSSYEQY,TRBV9,-
ASSDHRRSYEQY,TRBV25-1,-
ASSQVAGNDGYT,TRBV4-2,few
ASSLGQGSEQY,TRBV11-2,many
SARRDRQNNEKLF,TRBV20-1,once
ASTSTSSGANVLT,TRBV12-3/TRBV12-4,-
ASSPPSGTAKNYGYT,TRBV7-8,once
ASSRLQF,TRBV14,-
ASRALRTSFVNEQF,TRBV6-2/TRBV6-3,few
ASSLSSRVNTEAF,TRBV27,few
ASSLRMGGTYEQY,TRBV7-2,-